A selection of T cell receptor beta chains follows, all from one sample in a study of cytomegalovirus exposure and HLA in healthy donors. This table comes from immunoSEQ multiplex PCR, and its TCRdb copy is limited to in-frame clones, with some not included. The repertoire has approximately 80,000 clones, 80% to 95% of them found once; the top ten carry less than 4%. Sequences were obtained from PBMCs. The receptors come from a woman aged 25 to 39 in good health and CMV-seronegative. The CDR3 runs from the conserved cysteine through the conserved F or W.

v_call	j_call	cdr3_aa
TRBV10-3	TRBJ1-5	CAINSQGGHQPQHF
TRBV30	TRBJ1-6	CAWSPPGTGGFPNSPLHF
TRBV27	TRBJ1-1	CASRLDRDTEAFF
TRBV30	TRBJ1-2	CAWSNTHGYTF
TRBV9	TRBJ1-2	CASSPEEGTNYGYTF
TRBV9	TRBJ1-2	CASGQVGNYGYTF
TRBV6-4	TRBJ2-2	CASSDSGAGDNGELFF
TRBV28	TRBJ1-4	CASSRGGWTEKLFF
TRBV28	TRBJ2-5	CASSPLRGTGVQETQYF
TRBV5-1	TRBJ2-3	CASSPGQGKDTQYF
TRBV9	TRBJ1-2	CASSPGQGYGYTF
TRBV5-5	TRBJ2-2	CASRVHGAGRFTGELFF
TRBV7-1	TRBJ1-2	CASSLVDQGGYTF
TRBV7-3	TRBJ2-5	CASSPSSGQGRETQYF
TRBV27	TRBJ2-2	CASSPGGTHTGELFF
TRBV7-3	TRBJ1-2	CASSPHPTGEAYGYTF
TRBV6-6	TRBJ1-1	CASSYSSEAFF
TRBV7-9	TRBJ1-3	CASSLALWDNSGNTIYF
TRBV5-1	TRBJ2-1	CASRPGGGRAPGEQFF
TRBV15	TRBJ2-5	CATSSITFGGSGETQYF
TRBV9	TRBJ1-2	CASSPDMTNYGYTF
TRBV5-1	TRBJ2-5	CASSSPGRGETQYF
TRBV5-1	TRBJ2-5	CASSLLVTGDRQETQYF
TRBV5-6	TRBJ2-5	CASSVVAGGQETQYF
TRBV2	TRBJ1-2	CASKARAPYGYTF
TRBV9	TRBJ2-1	CASSVGLAGVHEQFF
TRBV28	TRBJ1-2	CASSLPGQGRMGVGYTF
TRBV4-2	TRBJ1-4	CASSQGRIATNEKLFF
TRBV18	TRBJ2-3	CASSPGLATDTQYF
TRBV27	TRBJ2-3	CASSLDPDWLRTDTQYF
TRBV7-2	TRBJ2-3	CASRAGGKTDTQYF
TRBV9	TRBJ1-5	CASSATGQSNQPQHF
TRBV7-2	TRBJ1-1	CASSLTGVFYTEAFF
TRBV5-4	TRBJ2-5	CASSFRIQATGDQETQYF
TRBV7-3	TRBJ2-2	CASRFTTGRSTGELFF
TRBV11-2	TRBJ2-1	CASSLDLRSSYNEQFF
TRBV28	TRBJ2-1	CALKRSGGQPGGNEQFF
TRBV30	TRBJ1-4	CAWGTGTTNEKLFF
TRBV2	TRBJ2-7	CASSEAAGYEQYF
TRBV6-5	TRBJ1-5	CASTPSVNQPQHF
TRBV6-1	TRBJ2-7	CTTSTPGVGDEQYF
TRBV5-1	TRBJ2-7	CASSLDLADSYEQYF
TRBV28	TRBJ1-4	CASKTGGSEKLFF
TRBV7-9	TRBJ2-3	CASNQLTSATDTQYF
TRBV15	TRBJ1-5	CATSKGGGGQPQHF
TRBV27	TRBJ2-7	CASSYRQVGYEQYF
TRBV7-8	TRBJ1-2	CASSLGRGGPSPYGYTF
TRBV5-6	TRBJ1-5	CASSLRRAGPQHF
TRBV18	TRBJ1-1	CASSPVEGNTFF
TRBV5-1	TRBJ1-4	CASTPTRGHGDEKLFF
TRBV5-1	TRBJ2-5	CASSLGQGASKETQYF
TRBV27	TRBJ1-4	CASSLSRVRNEKLFF